The clone carrying this T cell receptor (beta chain) was counted a few times. Active moderate-to-severe ophthalmopathy, Clinical Activity Score at least 3, NOSPECS at least 4, under 3 months' duration. This CDR3 has 15 amino acids. Trimming took off 4 bases at V and 7 bases at J, with 19 bases between the two ends. These data belong to a study of T cells in Graves' hyperthyroidism and ophthalmopathy. Study-wide context: Before treatment of any kind, peripheral blood was taken at initial diagnosis.

RNA transcripts served as the template for amplifying TCR beta CDR3 regions. TCR CDR3 regions were first amplified by RT-PCR with HTBI primers. TCRdb independently ran MiXCR on the multiplex PCR reads; one entry per CDR3 protein. The sample yields around 600,000 distinct CDR3 sequences, about 14% seen once. The chain has TRBV12-3 or TRBV12-4 and TRBJ2-5; TRBD2 might be the D (5 bases). The sample consisted of blood. This TCR came from a young woman with Graves' ophthalmopathy. The CDR3 DNA reads as TGTGCCAGCAGTTCGGCGGGCCCCCTCCTACGGACCCAGTACTTC. Translation gives CASSSAGPLLRTQYF.